Following are 13 T cell receptor beta chains from one sample sequenced in a study of T cell responses to AZD1222 COVID-19 vaccine. Some clones are missing from TCRdb's copy, which holds only in-frame ones; the method was immunoSEQ multiplex PCR. Of about 100,000 clones listed, 87% were seen once; the top ten hold around 4.3%. The sequencing used peripheral blood, collected on day 0 of AZD1222 vaccination. Source of these receptors: an adult in good health.

In DNA, the CDR3 is TGTGCCATCAGTGAGTCGAGAGGGGTGTCGGGTGGCTACACCTTC. This translates into CAISESRGVSGGYTF. This chain joins TRBV10-3 and TRBJ1-2; D is perhaps TRBD1 (5 bases). This CDR3 has 15 residues. The V end lost 0 bases, the J end lost 7 bases, and 15 bases lay between the germline ends. Germline V gene sequence: CDR1 ENHRY, CDR2 SYGVKD.

The chain is built from TRBV28 and TRBJ2-1, with D perhaps TRBD2 (6 bases). Trimming left V 6 bases short and J 4 bases short, with 13 bases between. The CDR3 contains 14 residues. Germline V gene sequence: CDR1 MDHEN, CDR2 SYDVKM. In DNA form, the CDR3 reads TGTGCCAGCAGGGAGGGAGAGGTTTACAATGAGCAGTTCTTC. Its translation: CASREGEVYNEQFF. Combining the CDR3 with reference TRBV28 and TRBJ2-1 gives the whole variable domain DVKVTQSSRYLVKRTGEKVFLECVQDMDHENMFWYRQDPGLGLRLIYFSYDVKMKEKGDIPEGYSVSREKKERFSLILESASTNQTSMYLCASREGEVYNEQFFGPGTRLTVL.

The gene calls are TRBV7-9 and TRBJ1-4; D is ambiguous. The length of the CDR3 is 16 residues. The ends were cut back, 5 bases at V and 8 bases at J, with 21 bases in the middle. Germline V gives CDR1 SEHNR, CDR2 FQNEAQ (reference sequence). This chain's CDR3 is CASSPGGEGTLEKLFF. CDR3 bases: TGTGCCAGCAGCCCAGGTGGGGAGGGAACCTTGGAAAAACTGTTTTTT.

The chain links TRBV5-6 to TRBJ2-1; D possibly uses TRBD1 or TRBD2 (6 bases each). Germline-derived CDR1 and CDR2 are SGHDT and YYEEEE. Trimming left V 2 bases short and J 2 bases short, with 14 bases between. This CDR3 has 16 amino acids. The CDR3 protein is CASSLGGGLPYNEQFF. The DNA for the CDR3 is TGTGCCAGCAGCTTAGGAGGGGGGCTCCCCTACAATGAGCAGTTCTTC.

The table lists this clone with a count of one. The chain couples TRBV6-5 to TRBJ1-1; D may be TRBD1 (6 bases). Per the germline V gene, CDR1 is MNHEY and CDR2 is SVGAGI. The V end lost 2 bases, the J end lost 3 bases, and 13 bases lay between the germline ends. This CDR3 is built from 15 residues. CDR3 nucleotides: TGTGCCAGCAGTTACGGGGGGGCCCCGGACACTGAAGCTTTCTTT. Its protein is CASSYGGAPDTEAFF.

V usage is TRBV5-1 and J usage is TRBJ2-6; D call uncertain. The CDR3 loop spans 14 amino acids. Looked up from germline, CDR1 is SGHRS and CDR2 is YFSETQ. The V and J ends lost 1 base and 1 base respectively, with 3 bases between them. CDR3 bases: TGCGCCAGCAGCTTGCGGTCTGGGGCCAACGTCCTGACTTTC. Its protein product is CASSLRSGANVLTF.

This clone appeared a single time. The V gene is TRBV11-3, the J gene TRBJ2-1; no clear D. CDR3 size: 15 residues. From germline, CDR1 is SGHNT and CDR2 YENEEA. Trimming left V 6 bases short and J 1 base short, with 13 bases between. The DNA for the CDR3 is TGTGCCAGCAGTTATACAGTAGATTCCTACAATGAGCAGTTCTTC. Encoded protein: CASSYTVDSYNEQFF.

The CDR3 loop is CASSEGARDRGRDEQFF. The CDR3 DNA reads as TGCGCCAGCAGTGAGGGAGCCCGGGACAGGGGGCGAGATGAGCAGTTCTTC. The chain couples TRBV10-1 to TRBJ2-1; 12 bases fit TRBD1. This CDR3 region has 17 residues. J was trimmed by 8 bases and V by 2 bases; bases with no gene match: 10. Germline lookup yields CDR1 WNHNN and CDR2 SYGVQD (reference sequence).

The J gene is TRBJ1-1, the V gene TRBV4-2, with D possibly TRBD1 on 5 matching bases. Germline assignment: CDR1 LGHNA and CDR2 YNFKEQ. CDR3 length: 14 residues. V was shortened by 0 bases and J by 6 bases, with 11 bases between the two germline ends. The CDR3 region is CASSQEEQVSEAFF. CDR3 DNA sequence: TGTGCCAGCAGCCAAGAAGAACAGGTGTCTGAAGCTTTCTTT.

The chain links TRBV6-4 to TRBJ2-1, with D hard to call. In germline, CDR1 is MRHNA, CDR2 SNTAGT. The CDR3 runs to 13 residues. V was shortened by 3 bases and J by 5 bases, with 8 bases between the two germline ends. In nucleotides, the CDR3 is TGTGCCAGCAGTGAGGATATACACAATGAGCAGTTCTTC. Translation gives CASSEDIHNEQFF.

The chain carries TRBV18 and TRBJ1-6, with TRBD1 matching 7 bases. This CDR3 region has 15 residues. After removal of 2 bases from V and 8 bases from J, the junction contained 6 bases not matched to a gene. The germline V gene encodes CDR1 KGHSH and CDR2 LQKENI. CDR3 nucleotides: TGTGCCAGCTCACCAGGAATCCAGGGGGATTCACCCCTCCACTTT. Its translation: CASSPGIQGDSPLHF.

The rearrangement uses TRBV5-1 and TRBJ2-1; 11 positions agree with TRBD2. V lost 3 bases and J lost 4; bases outside the gene matches: 9. This CDR3 is built from 17 residues. Germline V CDR1 and CDR2: SGHRS, YFSETQ. CDR3 protein: CASSYGGTSGAYNEQFF. CDR3 coding DNA: TGCGCCAGCAGCTACGGAGGGACTAGCGGAGCGTACAATGAGCAGTTCTTC. Complete variable domain (other parts from reference TRBV5-1 and TRBJ2-1): KAGVTQTPRYLIKTRGQQVTLSCSPISGHRSVSWYQQTPGQGLQFLFEYFSETQRNKGNFPGRFSGRQFSNSRSEMNVSTLELGDSALYLCASSYGGTSGAYNEQFFGPGTRLTVL.

The chain combines TRBV9 with TRBJ1-2; D gene unclear. CDR3 size: 17 residues. V was shortened by 3 bases and J by 7 bases, with 25 bases between the two germline ends. Germline CDR1 is SGDLS and CDR2 is YYNGEE. CDR3 DNA: TGTGCCAGCAGCGGGTCGGAGGCCGTAGCCATCCGGGGTGGCTACACCTTC. Protein: CASSGSEAVAIRGGYTF.